The 12 T cell receptor beta chains given below trace back to one sample, sequenced in a study of blood T cell repertoires in COVID-19 (dated by TCRdb to between 2020 and 2021). The library was obtained by the immunoSEQ multiplex PCR assay. As stored in TCRdb, this immuneACCESS dataset retains in-frame rearrangements with V and J assigned. A fraction of the clones does not appear; measured against another copy, unresolved V genes explain less than half of the discrepancy, and the remainder lacks a known reason. The sample table lists more than 300,000 clones, 90% of them with a count of one. The ten largest clones add up to less than 4% of the sample. The sequencing sample was made of PBMCs or T cells enriched from blood (not recorded which). These TCRs come from a woman aged 30 to 39 who had been exposed to COVID-19.

This clone has just one count. The chain has TRBV6-5 and TRBJ1-1, with D maybe TRBD1 (5 bases). V was clipped by 6 bases and J by 1 base, with 12 bases between them. Germline values: CDR1 MNHEY, CDR2 SVGAGI. CDR3 length: 14 amino acids. CDR3: CASRVGAANTEAFF. The DNA for the CDR3 is TGTGCCAGCAGGGTAGGGGCAGCGAACACTGAAGCTTTCTTT.

This chain connects TRBV7-9 to TRBJ1-2; D gene uncertain. Germline CDR1 reads SEHNR; CDR2 reads FQNEAQ (reference sequence). V dropped 2 bases and J dropped 7 bases, with 14 bases sitting between them. The CDR3 runs 14 residues. CDR3 sequence reads: CASSLKTRASGYTF. The DNA of the CDR3 is TGTGCCAGCAGCTTAAAGACCCGCGCTAGTGGCTACACCTTC.

The chain combines TRBV6-5 with TRBJ2-3, with 10 positions matching TRBD1. The junction had 9 bases not matched to a gene; V was cut back by 2 bases and J by 7 bases. Germline V gene sequence: CDR1 MNHEY, CDR2 SVGAGI. CDR3 size: 16 residues. The CDR3 DNA reads as TGTGCCAGCAGTTACGGCCGCCGGGACAGGGGAAATACGCAGTATTTT. Its translation is CASSYGRRDRGNTQYF.

V is TRBV7-9 and J is TRBJ1-6; D gene ambiguous. CDR1 is SEHNR, CDR2 FQNEAQ, per germline (reference sequence). V lost 5 bases and J lost 0, with 8 bases in between. CDR3 length: 15 residues. The CDR3 bases are TGTGCCAGCAGCCGAGTGAGCTCCTATAATTCACCCCTCCACTTT. Translated, it gives CASSRVSSYNSPLHF.

The rearrangement uses TRBV11-2 and TRBJ2-7, with 7 bases that match TRBD2. Trimming cost V 2 bases and J 2 bases; bases outside gene matches: 3. The CDR3 has 14 amino acids. Germline V gene data show CDR1 as SGHAT and CDR2 as FQNNGV. In DNA, the CDR3 is TGTGCCAGCAGCTTATGGGGGGGGGCCTACGAGCAGTACTTC. Amino acid sequence: CASSLWGGAYEQYF.

V and J are TRBV2 and TRBJ1-6; 9 bases are a match to TRBD1. Losses at the gene ends were 7 bases for V and 6 bases for J; bases not matched to a gene: 7. The germline V gene has CDR1 SNHLY and CDR2 FYNNEI. CDR3 length: 15 residues. CDR3 sequence: CASTSTGGGNSPLHF. The CDR3 DNA reads TGTGCCAGCACATCAACAGGGGGCGGTAATTCACCCCTCCACTTT.

The genes are TRBV7-2 and TRBJ1-1; TRBD1 is a possible D gene (5 bases). The V gene lost 6 bases and the J gene lost 3 bases, with 11 bases spanning the gap. CDR3 length: 13 residues. Germline V gene lookup returns CDR1 SGHTA and CDR2 FQGNSA. The CDR3 is CASRSQGHTEAFF. CDR3 sequence (DNA): TGTGCCAGCAGATCCCAGGGCCACACTGAAGCTTTCTTT.

This clone appeared a single time. V and J are TRBV19 and TRBJ1-5; TRBD1 is a possible D gene (6 bases). The CDR3 extends over 13 amino acids. Trimming left V 7 bases short and J 4 bases short, with 11 bases between. Germline V gives CDR1 LNHDA, CDR2 SQIVND (reference sequence). The CDR3 bases are TGTGCCAGTACCTACAGGGAGAATCAGCCCCAGCATTTT. Translation: CASTYRENQPQHF.

The CDR3 nucleotides are TGCGCCAGCAGCCAAGTAGCGGGGGTCCGAAGCTCCTACAATGAGCAGTTCTTC. It codes for CASSQVAGVRSSYNEQFF. The chain uses TRBV4-1 and TRBJ2-1; TRBD2 aligns across 9 bases. The V gene end was trimmed by 1 base and the J gene end by 0 bases; junction bases not matched to a gene: 7. The CDR3 spans 18 residues. Germline CDR1 and CDR2: MGHRA and YSYEKL.

J is TRBJ2-7 and V is TRBV6-1; 8 bases line up with TRBD1. Germline V lookup: CDR1 MNHNS, CDR2 SASEGT. The CDR3 has 13 amino acids. Trimming removed 3 bases from V and 8 bases from J; junction bases left unmatched: 6. The DNA of the CDR3 is TGTGCCAGCAGTGATCCAGGGGGCGGGCAGCAGTACTTC. Translating gives CASSDPGGGQQYF.

The chain is built from TRBV6-5 and TRBJ2-5; 8 nucleotides line up with TRBD2. Germline CDR1 reads MNHEY; CDR2 reads SVGAGI. Germline trimming cut 3 bases from V and 10 bases from J; bases unmatched to any gene: 10. The CDR3 spans 14 residues. CDR3 amino acids: CASSYGGGREDQYF. The CDR3 region has the DNA TGTGCCAGCAGTTATGGCGGGGGGCGGGAGGACCAGTACTTC.

This clone appeared once. The rearrangement joins TRBV25-1 to TRBJ1-2; D is perhaps TRBD1 (5 bases). Germline CDR1 MGHDK, CDR2 SYGVNS. CDR3 length: 15 residues. The germline V and J ends were trimmed by 4 bases and 2 bases, with 14 bases remaining between them. In DNA, the CDR3 is TGTGCCAGCAGTGCCTCGGGGCGGGGGAACTATGGCTACACCTTC. Residues: CASSASGRGNYGYTF.